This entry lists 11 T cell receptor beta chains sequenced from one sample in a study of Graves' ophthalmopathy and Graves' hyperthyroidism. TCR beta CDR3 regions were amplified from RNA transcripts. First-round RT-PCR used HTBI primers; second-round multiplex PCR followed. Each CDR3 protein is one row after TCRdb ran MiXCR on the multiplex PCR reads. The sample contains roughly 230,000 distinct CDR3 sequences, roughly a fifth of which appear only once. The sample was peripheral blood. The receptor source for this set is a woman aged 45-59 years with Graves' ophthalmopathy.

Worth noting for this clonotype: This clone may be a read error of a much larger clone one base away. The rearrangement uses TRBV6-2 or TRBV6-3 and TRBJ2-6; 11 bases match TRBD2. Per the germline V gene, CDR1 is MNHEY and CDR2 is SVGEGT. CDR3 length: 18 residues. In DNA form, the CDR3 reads TGTGACAGCAGTCTTCGACTAGCGGGACTTGCTGGGGCCAACGTCCTGACTTTC. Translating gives CDSSLRLAGLAGANVLTF.

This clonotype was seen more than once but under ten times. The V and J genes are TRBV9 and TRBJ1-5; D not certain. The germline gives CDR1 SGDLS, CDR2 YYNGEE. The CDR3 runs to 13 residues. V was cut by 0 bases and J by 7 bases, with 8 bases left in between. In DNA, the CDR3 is TGTGCCAGCAGCGTAGGGGTGGACCAGCCCCAGCATTTT. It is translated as CASSVGVDQPQHF.

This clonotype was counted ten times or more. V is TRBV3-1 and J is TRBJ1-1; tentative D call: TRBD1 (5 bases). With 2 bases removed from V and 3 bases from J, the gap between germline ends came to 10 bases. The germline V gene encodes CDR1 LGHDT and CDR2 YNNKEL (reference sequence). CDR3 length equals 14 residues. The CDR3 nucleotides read TGTGCCAGCAGCCAATGGGGCAGCCACACTGAAGCTTTCTTT. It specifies CASSQWGSHTEAFF.

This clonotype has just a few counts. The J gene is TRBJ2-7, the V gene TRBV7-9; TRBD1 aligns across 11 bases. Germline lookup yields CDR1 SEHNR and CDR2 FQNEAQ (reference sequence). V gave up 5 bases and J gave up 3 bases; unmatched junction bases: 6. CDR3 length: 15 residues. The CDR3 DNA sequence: TGTGCCAGCAGCGATCGGGGACAGGGGGTCTACGAGCAGTACTTC. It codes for CASSDRGQGVYEQYF.

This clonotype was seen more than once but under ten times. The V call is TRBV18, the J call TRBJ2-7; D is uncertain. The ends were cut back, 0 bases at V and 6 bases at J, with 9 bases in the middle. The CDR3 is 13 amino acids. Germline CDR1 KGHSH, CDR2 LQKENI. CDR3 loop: CASSPPASSEQYF. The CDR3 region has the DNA TGTGCCAGCTCACCACCTGCGTCTTCCGAGCAGTACTTC.

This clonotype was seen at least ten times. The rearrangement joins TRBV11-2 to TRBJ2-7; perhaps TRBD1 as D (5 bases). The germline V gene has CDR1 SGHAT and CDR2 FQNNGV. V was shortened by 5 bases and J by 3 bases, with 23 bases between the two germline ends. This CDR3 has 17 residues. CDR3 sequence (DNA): TGTGCCAGCAGCCACGCAGGGAACTTCCCTGGCCTCTACGAGCAGTACTTC. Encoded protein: CASSHAGNFPGLYEQYF.

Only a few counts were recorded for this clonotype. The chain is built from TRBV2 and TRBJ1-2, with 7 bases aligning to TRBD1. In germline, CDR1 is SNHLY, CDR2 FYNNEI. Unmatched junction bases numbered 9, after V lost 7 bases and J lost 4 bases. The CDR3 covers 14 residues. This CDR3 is CASTRGARSYGYTF. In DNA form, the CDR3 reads TGTGCCAGCACCAGGGGGGCGCGGAGCTATGGCTACACCTTC.

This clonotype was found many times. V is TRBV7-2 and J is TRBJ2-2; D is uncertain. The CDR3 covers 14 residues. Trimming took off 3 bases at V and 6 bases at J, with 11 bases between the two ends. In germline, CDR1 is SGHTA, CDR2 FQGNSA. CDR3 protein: CASSFRNRPGELFF. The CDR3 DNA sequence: TGTGCCAGCAGCTTTAGGAACCGCCCCGGGGAGCTGTTTTTT.

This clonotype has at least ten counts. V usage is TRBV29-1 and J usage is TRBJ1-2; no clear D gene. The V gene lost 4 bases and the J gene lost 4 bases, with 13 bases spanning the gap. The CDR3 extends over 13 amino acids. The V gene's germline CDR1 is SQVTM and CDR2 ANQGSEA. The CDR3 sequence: CSVALGLGYGYTF. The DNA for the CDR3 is TGCAGCGTTGCATTGGGATTGGGCTATGGCTACACCTTC.

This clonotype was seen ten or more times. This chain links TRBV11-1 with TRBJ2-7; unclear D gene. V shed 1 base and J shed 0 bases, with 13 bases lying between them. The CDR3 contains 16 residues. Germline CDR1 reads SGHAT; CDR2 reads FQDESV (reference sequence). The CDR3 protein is CASSLDSHRSSYEQYF. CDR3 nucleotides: TGTGCCAGCAGCTTAGATTCGCATCGGAGCTCCTACGAGCAGTACTTC. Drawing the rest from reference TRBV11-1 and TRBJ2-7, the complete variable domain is EAEVAQSPRYKITEKSQAVAFWCDPISGHATLYWYRQILGQGPELLVQFQDESVVDDSQLPKDRFSAERLKGVDSTLKIQPAELGDSAMYLCASSLDSHRSSYEQYFGPGTRLTVT.

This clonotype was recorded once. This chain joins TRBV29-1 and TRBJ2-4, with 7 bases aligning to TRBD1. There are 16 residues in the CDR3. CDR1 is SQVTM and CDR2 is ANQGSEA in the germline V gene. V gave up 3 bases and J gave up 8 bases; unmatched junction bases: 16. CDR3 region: CSVEVGQGEFGDIQYF. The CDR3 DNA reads TGCAGCGTTGAGGTAGGGCAGGGGGAATTTGGGGACATTCAGTACTTC.